Listed below are T cell receptor beta chains from one sample, sequenced in a study of blood T cell repertoires in COVID-19. The repertoire was sequenced with immunoSEQ multiplex PCR; TCRdb's copy has only in-frame clones and lacks some. The repertoire holds approximately 46,000 clones, around 88% seen once, with 14% to 15% in the top ten. What was sequenced was peripheral blood. The receptors derive from a human donor in a cohort sampled during active COVID-19. Both conserved end residues are part of each CDR3. The D gene is left open where the match is weak. Only some rows state a clone size, as once, few, many or a class for expanded clones.

length: 13; V: TRBV19; D: NA; size: NA; J: TRBJ1-2; CDR3: CASSSSVNSGYTF; DNA: TGTGCCAGTAGTAGTTCCGTGAATAGTGGCTACACCTTC
length: 15; V: TRBV7-9; D: NA; size: NA; J: TRBJ2-7; CDR3: CASSLGQGLPYEQYF; DNA: TGTGCCAGCAGCTTAGGTCAGGGGCTACCCTACGAGCAGTACTTC
length: 13; V: TRBV5-1; D: NA; size: NA; J: TRBJ2-5; CDR3: CASSLDRAETQYF; DNA: TGCGCCAGCAGCTTGGACAGGGCTGAGACCCAGTACTTC
length: 18; V: TRBV7-2; D: TRBD2; size: once; J: TRBJ2-3; CDR3: CASSDGTSGPLSLNTQYF; DNA: TGTGCCAGCAGCGATGGGACTAGCGGCCCTTTGTCCCTCAATACGCAGTATTTT
length: 12; V: TRBV20-1; D: TRBD1; size: NA; J: TRBJ2-1; CDR3: CSASDGQGGQFF; DNA: TGCAGTGCTAGTGACGGACAGGGAGGGCAGTTCTTC
length: 14; V: TRBV19; D: TRBD2; size: once; J: TRBJ2-1; CDR3: CASSLGLAGIEQFF; DNA: TGTGCCAGTAGTCTAGGACTAGCGGGTATTGAGCAGTTCTTC
length: 11; V: TRBV2; D: NA; size: NA; J: TRBJ1-2; CDR3: CASMVPVGYTF; DNA: TGTGCCAGCATGGTTCCGGTTGGCTACACCTTC
length: 13; V: TRBV7-2; D: TRBD1; size: NA; J: TRBJ1-2; CDR3: CASSPGQGFGYTF; DNA: TGTGCCAGCAGCCCGGGACAGGGGTTCGGCTACACCTTC
length: 16; V: TRBV2; D: NA; size: NA; J: TRBJ1-3; CDR3: CASSPQRPFSGNTIYF; DNA: TGTGCCAGCAGTCCACAGAGACCCTTCTCTGGAAACACCATATATTTT
length: 15; V: TRBV4-2; D: TRBD2; size: NA; J: TRBJ2-5; CDR3: CASSQVRGGSETQYF; DNA: TGTGCCAGCAGCCAAGTGCGGGGCGGGAGCGAGACCCAGTACTTC
length: 14; V: TRBV7-2; D: NA; size: NA; J: TRBJ1-1; CDR3: CASSPGSTFTEAFF; DNA: TGTGCCAGCAGCCCAGGGTCCACCTTCACTGAAGCTTTCTTT
length: 15; V: TRBV18; D: TRBD1; size: NA; J: TRBJ2-3; CDR3: CASSLGTGAGDTQYF; DNA: TGTGCCAGCTCACTCGGGACAGGGGCAGGAGATACGCAGTATTTT
length: 12; V: TRBV2; D: NA; size: NA; J: TRBJ2-7; CDR3: CASSVGQYEQYF; DNA: TGTGCCAGCAGTGTAGGACAGTACGAGCAGTACTTC
length: 19; V: TRBV28; D: TRBD1; size: NA; J: TRBJ1-5; CDR3: CASSLLGTGGSHSNQPQHF; DNA: TGTGCCAGCAGTTTACTCGGGACAGGGGGCTCTCATAGCAATCAGCCCCAGCATTTT
length: 14; V: TRBV7-3; D: TRBD2; size: NA; J: TRBJ2-3; CDR3: CASTSGGARDTQYF; DNA: TGTGCCAGCACTAGCGGGGGGGCCCGAGATACGCAGTATTTT
length: 16; V: TRBV7-6; D: TRBD1; size: NA; J: TRBJ1-1; CDR3: CASSSTQRKQGAGAFF; DNA: TGTGCCAGCAGCTCCACCCAACGAAAACAGGGGGCTGGAGCTTTCTTT
length: 15; V: TRBV19; D: NA; size: NA; J: TRBJ1-5; CDR3: CASSIVRGLYQPQHF; DNA: TGTGCCAGTAGTATTGTAAGGGGTTTGTATCAGCCCCAGCATTTT
length: 13; V: TRBV2; D: TRBD1; size: NA; J: TRBJ1-1; CDR3: CASVGQGITEAFF; DNA: TGTGCCAGCGTCGGACAGGGGATAACTGAAGCTTTCTTT
length: 12; V: TRBV19; D: NA; size: once; J: TRBJ1-5; CDR3: CASGVSNQPQHF; DNA: TGTGCCAGCGGAGTCAGCAATCAGCCCCAGCATTTT
length: 16; V: TRBV4-1; D: NA; size: NA; J: TRBJ1-5; CDR3: CASSQGGGRESQPQHF; DNA: TGCGCCAGCAGCCAAGGAGGGGGGAGGGAGAGTCAGCCCCAGCATTTT
length: 17; V: TRBV2; D: TRBD1; size: NA; J: TRBJ1-5; CDR3: CASKGQGKSIGNQPQHF; DNA: TGTGCCAGCAAGGGACAGGGAAAGTCGATAGGCAATCAGCCCCAGCATTTT
length: 18; V: TRBV7-9; D: TRBD1; size: once; J: TRBJ1-2; CDR3: CASSGSAGQGGANYGYTF; DNA: TGTGCCAGCAGCGGGTCCGCGGGACAGGGGGGTGCTAACTATGGCTACACCTTC
length: 15; V: TRBV27; D: NA; size: NA; J: TRBJ2-7; CDR3: CASSQYPGSPYEQYF; DNA: TGTGCCAGCAGCCAGTACCCGGGTTCCCCATACGAGCAGTACTTC
length: 15; V: TRBV4-2; D: NA; size: NA; J: TRBJ1-2; CDR3: CASSPTQGLDYGYTF; DNA: TGTGCCAGCAGCCCTACACAGGGATTAGACTATGGCTACACCTTC
length: 14; V: TRBV6-5; D: TRBD1; size: NA; J: TRBJ2-4; CDR3: CASTNGDRVDIQYF; DNA: TGTGCCAGCACTAACGGGGACAGGGTGGACATTCAGTACTTC
length: 17; V: TRBV10-2; D: NA; size: medium-sized; J: TRBJ2-7; CDR3: CATQGSGLVGTSYEQYF; DNA: TGCGCCACCCAGGGTAGCGGCCTTGTGGGAACCTCCTACGAGCAGTACTTC
length: 16; V: TRBV5-1; D: TRBD1; size: once; J: TRBJ1-6; CDR3: CASSVFGQASNSPLHF; DNA: TGCGCCAGCAGCGTGTTCGGACAGGCGTCGAATTCACCCCTCCACTTT
length: 16; V: TRBV5-4; D: NA; size: NA; J: TRBJ1-4; CDR3: CASSRGTGATNEKLFF; DNA: TGTGCCAGCAGCAGGGGGACGGGCGCAACTAATGAAAAACTGTTTTTT
length: 16; V: TRBV7-3; D: NA; size: NA; J: TRBJ1-1; CDR3: CASSLRVLRDYTEAFF; DNA: TGTGCCAGCAGCTTAAGGGTGTTGAGGGATTACACTGAAGCTTTCTTT
length: 15; V: TRBV7-3; D: NA; size: few; J: TRBJ1-6; CDR3: CASSRVGASNSPLHF; DNA: TGTGCCAGCAGCCGCGTTGGAGCGAGTAATTCACCCCTCCACTTT
length: 15; V: TRBV15; D: NA; size: NA; J: TRBJ2-5; CDR3: CATSRDMGLQETQYF; DNA: TGTGCCACCAGCAGAGATATGGGACTCCAAGAGACCCAGTACTTC
length: 13; V: TRBV6-5; D: TRBD1; size: once; J: TRBJ2-7; CDR3: CASTLGQGYEQYF; DNA: TGTGCCAGCACTTTGGGACAGGGTTACGAGCAGTACTTC
length: 16; V: TRBV27; D: NA; size: NA; J: TRBJ2-1; CDR3: CASSFFPGRTYNEQFF; DNA: TGTGCCAGCAGTTTTTTCCCGGGGAGGACCTACAATGAGCAGTTCTTC
length: 13; V: TRBV5-1; D: TRBD1; size: once; J: TRBJ2-7; CDR3: CASSSPGQGQQYF; DNA: TGCGCCAGCAGCTCACCGGGACAGGGACAGCAGTACTTC
length: 14; V: TRBV7-9; D: TRBD2; size: NA; J: TRBJ2-1; CDR3: CASSLGATSGEQFF; DNA: TGTGCCAGCAGCTTAGGAGCGACTAGCGGAGAGCAGTTCTTC
length: 15; V: TRBV6-6; D: TRBD1; size: NA; J: TRBJ1-2; CDR3: CASSRIQGAWYGYTF; DNA: TGTGCCAGCAGTCGAATACAGGGGGCATGGTATGGCTACACCTTC
length: 13; V: TRBV19; D: NA; size: NA; J: TRBJ1-3; CDR3: CASSPALGNTIYF; DNA: TGTGCCAGTAGTCCCGCCCTAGGAAACACCATATATTTT
length: 14; V: TRBV11-2; D: NA; size: NA; J: TRBJ2-1; CDR3: CASSLVVGADEQFF; DNA: TGTGCCAGCAGCTTAGTTGTGGGGGCAGATGAGCAGTTCTTC
length: 14; V: TRBV19; D: NA; size: NA; J: TRBJ2-3; CDR3: CASSIVWETDTQYF; DNA: TGTGCCAGTAGTATAGTCTGGGAGACAGATACGCAGTATTTT
length: 15; V: TRBV7-2; D: NA; size: NA; J: TRBJ1-2; CDR3: CASSLSQGGSYGYTF; DNA: TGTGCCAGCAGCTTGTCACAGGGTGGCAGCTATGGCTACACCTTC
length: 13; V: TRBV21-1; D: NA; size: few; J: TRBJ1-1; CDR3: CASSKGANTEAFF; DNA: TGTGCCAGCAGCAAAGGAGCGAACACTGAAGCTTTCTTT
length: 14; V: TRBV6-5; D: TRBD1; size: NA; J: TRBJ1-1; CDR3: CASARQGMNTEAFF; DNA: TGTGCCAGCGCAAGACAGGGAATGAACACTGAAGCTTTCTTT
length: 13; V: TRBV9; D: NA; size: NA; J: TRBJ2-1; CDR3: CASSAGIYNEQFF; DNA: TGTGCCAGCAGCGCGGGTATCTACAATGAGCAGTTCTTC
length: 14; V: TRBV4-1; D: NA; size: NA; J: TRBJ2-5; CDR3: CASSQDRVSGTQYF; DNA: TGCGCCAGCAGCCAAGATCGGGTGTCGGGGACCCAGTACTTC
length: 14; V: TRBV9; D: TRBD1; size: NA; J: TRBJ1-2; CDR3: CASRGPTGGYGYTF; DNA: TGTGCCAGCAGGGGACCCACAGGGGGCTATGGCTACACCTTC
length: 13; V: TRBV10-1; D: TRBD2; size: NA; J: TRBJ2-1; CDR3: CASSDTSGDEQFF; DNA: TGCGCCAGCAGTGACACTAGCGGGGATGAGCAGTTCTTC
length: 15; V: TRBV13; D: NA; size: once; J: TRBJ2-7; CDR3: CASSFRSTGLAQQYF; DNA: TGTGCCAGCAGCTTTAGGTCAACCGGACTTGCCCAGCAGTACTTC
length: 16; V: TRBV27; D: TRBD1; size: few; J: TRBJ1-2; CDR3: CASSSSRQGAGYGYTF; DNA: TGTGCCAGCAGTTCCTCCCGACAGGGGGCTGGCTATGGCTACACCTTC
length: 15; V: TRBV18; D: TRBD1; size: NA; J: TRBJ2-5; CDR3: CASSPWDSVQETQYF; DNA: TGTGCCAGCTCACCTTGGGACAGTGTTCAAGAGACCCAGTACTTC
length: 15; V: TRBV13; D: NA; size: NA; J: TRBJ1-5; CDR3: CASTISRQGNQPQHF; DNA: TGTGCCAGCACCATATCCCGGCAGGGGAATCAGCCCCAGCATTTT
length: 14; V: TRBV2; D: TRBD1; size: NA; J: TRBJ1-5; CDR3: CASSADRGNQPQHF; DNA: TGTGCCAGCAGTGCCGACAGGGGGAATCAGCCCCAGCATTTT
length: 15; V: TRBV9; D: NA; size: NA; J: TRBJ1-6; CDR3: CASSVVDRRNSPLHF; DNA: TGTGCCAGCAGCGTAGTTGACAGGCGTAATTCACCCCTCCACTTT
length: 14; V: TRBV24-1; D: TRBD2; size: NA; J: TRBJ2-3; CDR3: CATSLSGGTDTQYF; DNA: TGTGCCACCAGTCTTAGCGGGGGCACAGATACGCAGTATTTT
length: 15; V: TRBV6-2/TRBV6-3; D: NA; size: NA; J: TRBJ2-2; CDR3: CASSRQGGDTGELFF; DNA: TGTGCCAGCAGTCGGCAAGGGGGAGACACCGGGGAGCTGTTTTTT
length: 18; V: TRBV7-9; D: NA; size: NA; J: TRBJ2-3; CDR3: CASSLVVGLVPSTDTQYF; DNA: TGTGCCAGCAGCTTAGTGGTGGGGCTAGTCCCCAGCACAGATACGCAGTATTTT
length: 18; V: TRBV18; D: TRBD2; size: once; J: TRBJ2-2; CDR3: CASSGLAGGSANTGELFF; DNA: TGTGCCAGCTCCGGACTAGCGGGAGGGTCCGCGAACACCGGGGAGCTGTTTTTT
length: 15; V: TRBV19; D: TRBD1; size: NA; J: TRBJ1-3; CDR3: CASSPMTGTGNTIYF; DNA: TGTGCCAGTAGTCCAATGACAGGGACTGGAAACACCATATATTTT
length: 15; V: TRBV9; D: NA; size: NA; J: TRBJ2-3; CDR3: CASSVAPTRSDTQYF; DNA: TGTGCCAGCAGCGTAGCCCCAACTCGGTCAGATACGCAGTATTTT
length: 14; V: TRBV10-2; D: TRBD1; size: NA; J: TRBJ1-1; CDR3: CASKDRVRDTEAFF; DNA: TGCGCCAGCAAGGACAGGGTGAGGGACACTGAAGCTTTCTTT
length: 15; V: TRBV19; D: TRBD1; size: NA; J: TRBJ1-5; CDR3: CASSIGQARNQPQHF; DNA: TGTGCCAGTAGTATCGGACAGGCCAGGAATCAGCCCCAGCATTTT